This TCR beta chain is from a study of OX40 agonist ivuxolimab in advanced cancers. For the study at large: Of mixed ages from about 20 to 80 and averaging 60 years, the group was roughly 83% male.

After removal of 6 bases from V and 3 bases from J, the junction contained 3 bases not matched to a gene. The CDR3 consists of 13 residues. CDR1 and CDR2 from the germline V gene are SQVTM and ANQGSEA. Sequenced by immunoSEQ multiplex PCR; TCRdb stores in-frame clones only, minus some. Of some 70,000 clones listed, about 88% were seen once; the top ten hold under 1.1%. The starting material was CD4+ or CD8+ T cells sorted from blood, obtained in a trial of the OX40 agonist ivuxolimab. J is TRBJ1-1 and V is TRBV29-1, with TRBD1 matching over 11 bases. The source of this sequence is an adult with an advanced solid tumor such as melanoma, head and neck, liver or kidney cancer. CDR3 protein: CSVRDRGDTEAFF. The CDR3 nucleotides read TGCAGCGTCCGGGACAGGGGGGACACTGAAGCTTTCTTT.